This TCR beta chain was found in a study of T-cell memory formation after mild COVID-19. Study-wide context: The study found TCR clusters largely donor specific.

In this sample, this clonotype turned up a few times. Its target is not known. Overall study results and limits: Later expanders leaned CD4+, whereas day 15 to 85 contracting clones were balanced CD4/CD8.

V dropped 4 bases and J dropped 7; count of bases not matched to a gene: 9. Germline CDR1 is SGHRS and CDR2 is YFSETQ. This CDR3 has 15 amino acids. 5'RACE primed from the constant segment yielded TCR alpha and TCR beta cDNA libraries bearing sample barcodes and UMIs. One entry per CDR3 protein results from TCRdb running MiXCR on the 5' RACE reads. The sample contains around 470,000 distinct CDR3 sequences, roughly 20% of which appear only once. The TCR was taken from an adult woman who had mild COVID-19 (a few samples of this study predate the infection). Cell type and time point are not known. The rearrangement uses TRBV5-1 and TRBJ1-2; 11 bases line up with TRBD1. The specimen sequenced was PBMCs or a T cell subset sorted from them (not recorded which). This chain's CDR3 is CASSEPLGTGGGYTF. The CDR3 nucleotides read TGCGCCAGCAGCGAACCTCTCGGGACAGGGGGTGGCTACACCTTC.